This T cell receptor beta chain was recorded in a study of CD8+ T cells in alopecia areata. Study-wide context: The authors scored treated patients' severity by affected scalp percentage.

Treatment meaning: oral pan-JAK inhibitor, 5-10 mg twice daily. RNA extraction and reverse transcription yielded cDNA as sequencing template. TCRdb keeps only in-frame clones here, not all; method: immunoSEQ multiplex PCR. Altogether roughly 180,000 clones are present, approximately 50% being singletons, with the ten largest covering around 10%. The V gene's germline CDR1 is MNHEY and CDR2 SMNVEV (reference sequence). This CDR3 has 13 residues. V lost 2 bases and J lost 0, with 5 bases in between. Sequenced here: CD8+ T cells sorted from blood, sampled at roughly week 53, from a patient treated with tofacitinib. The chain joins TRBV27 to TRBJ2-7; D gene ambiguous. The sequence was obtained from a human donor with alopecia areata. CDR3 bases: TGTGCCAGCAGTTTACTCAACTCCTACGAGCAGTACTTC. Translation: CASSLLNSYEQYF.